Below, 29 T cell receptor beta chains from the same sample are listed, as sequenced in a study of blood T cell repertoires in COVID-19. Using immunoSEQ multiplex PCR, the repertoire was profiled, and TCRdb retains in-frame clones only, with some absent. The table has about 260,000 clones, around 89% seen once. Sequenced sample: PBMCs or T cells enriched from blood (not recorded which). Receptors were obtained from a woman between 40 and 50 years old with acute COVID-19.

CDR3 in amino acids: CASSISLIAGSYNEQFF. The CDR3 DNA follows: TGTGCCAGCAGCATCAGCTTAATAGCGGGAAGTTACAATGAGCAGTTCTTC. The chain links TRBV11-2 to TRBJ2-1; TRBD2 aligns across 8 bases. This CDR3 region has 17 residues. V shed 5 bases, J shed 4 bases, and the junction held 13 bases outside the gene matches. In germline, CDR1 is SGHAT, CDR2 FQNNGV.

This rearrangement joins TRBV19 to TRBJ1-1, with D unresolved. CDR3 length equals 14 residues. From germline, CDR1 is LNHDA and CDR2 SQIVND (reference sequence). Trimming removed 7 bases from V and 3 bases from J, with 15 bases in between. CDR3 nucleotide sequence: TGTGCCAGTACTGTCGACGGGGAAGACACTGAAGCTTTCTTT. Translation: CASTVDGEDTEAFF.

This clone was detected only once. V is TRBV5-4 and J is TRBJ1-6; no clear D gene. The germline V gene encodes CDR1 SGHNT and CDR2 YYREEE (reference sequence). V gave up 0 bases and J gave up 7 bases, with 11 bases separating them. The CDR3 loop spans 15 amino acids. The CDR3 reads CASSLEFGENSPLHF. CDR3 sequence (DNA): TGTGCCAGCAGCTTGGAGTTTGGGGAGAATTCACCCCTCCACTTT.

The V gene is TRBV7-9, the J gene TRBJ2-3; TRBD2 aligns across 10 bases. Trimming removed 2 bases from V and 0 bases from J; junction bases left unmatched: 2. Germline V gene data show CDR1 as SEHNR and CDR2 as FQNEAQ (reference sequence). This CDR3 contains 16 residues. CDR3 nucleotide sequence: TGTGCCAGCAGCTTACCGGGACTAGCGAGCACAGATACGCAGTATTTT. Translated, it gives CASSLPGLASTDTQYF.

This clone was seen once. This rearrangement joins TRBV11-3 to TRBJ1-6, with unresolved D. Per the germline V gene, CDR1 is SGHNT and CDR2 is YENEEA. V was shortened by 1 base and J by 0 bases, with 4 bases between the two germline ends. CDR3 size: 15 residues. DNA of the CDR3: TGTGCCAGCAGCTTAGGGGCCTCCTATAATTCACCCCTCCACTTT. Amino acids: CASSLGASYNSPLHF.

In its sample, this clone was seen once. For the CDR3, the DNA is TGTGCCAGCAGCTTGTTAGCCCAACGGTCGACAGGGGGGGGCTATGGCTACACCTTC. This translates into CASSLLAQRSTGGGYGYTF. The chain carries TRBV7-8 and TRBJ1-2; TRBD1 matches at 9 bases. Germline V lookup: CDR1 SGHVS, CDR2 FQNEAQ. V was clipped by 3 bases and J by 4 bases; unmatched bases: 18. The CDR3 consists of 19 residues.

This CDR3 reads CASSDPQGANEKLFF. CDR3 nucleotides: TGCGCCAGCAGCGACCCACAGGGGGCTAATGAAAAACTGTTTTTT. The chain employs TRBV5-1 and TRBJ1-4; 8 positions agree with TRBD1. Per the germline V gene, CDR1 is SGHRS and CDR2 is YFSETQ. V was clipped by 4 bases and J by 3 bases; unmatched bases: 5. This CDR3 has 15 amino acids.

V gene TRBV5-5 combines with J gene TRBJ1-2; 7 bases agree with TRBD1. The CDR3 consists of 16 residues. With V trimmed by 4 bases and J by 0 bases, 9 bases remained unmatched. Germline assignment: CDR1 SGHKS and CDR2 YYEKEE (reference sequence). The CDR3 DNA sequence: TGTGCCAGCAGCGTCTCCGGGACAGACTCTAACTATGGCTACACCTTC. Protein: CASSVSGTDSNYGYTF.

The rearrangement joins TRBV7-2 to TRBJ2-1; TRBD1 matches at 9 bases. V lost 1 base, J lost 7 bases, and 8 bases stayed unmatched. Germline CDR1 SGHTA, CDR2 FQGNSA. There are 16 residues in the CDR3. CDR3 nucleotide sequence: TGTGCCAGCAGCTTAGTGCCGACAGGGGGGAGGAATGAGCAGTTCTTC. It codes for CASSLVPTGGRNEQFF.

This clone was seen a few times. The chain couples TRBV4-3 to TRBJ2-7; TRBD1 agrees at 8 bases. Germline V gene sequence: CDR1 LGHNA, CDR2 YSLEER. This CDR3 spans 17 amino acids. V shed 0 bases and J 2 bases; nucleotides not matched to a gene: 9. Written as DNA, the CDR3 is TGCGCCAGCAGCCAAGATCCCCACAGGGGGTCGCCCTACGAGCAGTACGTC. Residues: CASSQDPHRGSPYEQYV.

This clone showed up just once. The chain has TRBV28 and TRBJ1-2, with D perhaps TRBD1 (5 bases). The CDR3 runs to 14 residues. Germline assignment: CDR1 MDHEN and CDR2 SYDVKM. Trimming took off 6 bases at V and 4 bases at J, with 15 bases between the two ends. CDR3 nucleotide sequence: TGTGCCAGCAGCCAAACGACAGTATCCTATGGCTACACCTTC. This sequence encodes CASSQTTVSYGYTF.

The V and J genes are TRBV6-5 and TRBJ1-3; D may be TRBD1 (5 bases). The germline V and J ends were trimmed by 5 bases and 2 bases, with 13 bases remaining between them. Germline CDR1 is MNHEY and CDR2 is SVGAGI. This CDR3 region has 15 residues. CDR3 nucleotides: TGTGCCAGCAGTACAGAAGGGGTCGCTGGAAACACCATATATTTT. Protein sequence: CASSTEGVAGNTIYF.

The rearrangement uses TRBV15 and TRBJ1-6; 8 bases match TRBD1. The CDR3 covers 16 residues. Germline CDR1 LNHNV, CDR2 YYDKDF (reference sequence). Germline trimming cut 3 bases from V and 6 bases from J; bases unmatched to any gene: 7. CDR3 nucleotides: TGTGCCACCAGCAGGGACAGGGACAGCGGTAATTCACCCCTCCACTTT. Amino acid sequence: CATSRDRDSGNSPLHF.

The chain recombines TRBV18 with TRBJ1-3; weak D call: TRBD1 (5 bases). The CDR3 contains 14 residues. Trimming took off 6 bases at V and 3 bases at J, with 12 bases between the two ends. Germline V gene data show CDR1 as KGHSH and CDR2 as LQKENI. The CDR3 loop is CASSREELGNTIYF. CDR3 in DNA: TGTGCCAGCTCCAGGGAGGAACTTGGAAACACCATATATTTT. Together with reference TRBV18 and TRBJ1-3, the CDR3 gives the full variable domain: NAGVMQNPRHLVRRRGQEARLRCSPMKGHSHVYWYRQLPEEGLKFMVYLQKENIIDESGMPKERFSAEFPKEGPSILRIQQVVRGDSAAYFCASSREELGNTIYFGEGSWLTVV.

This chain joins TRBV28 and TRBJ2-7; TRBD1 agrees at 10 bases. The trim removed 8 bases at V and 5 bases at J, leaving 12 bases unmatched. The length of the CDR3 is 15 residues. Germline-derived CDR1 and CDR2 are MDHEN and SYDVKM. CDR3 protein: CASGSGTGVFHEQYV. In nucleotides, the CDR3 is TGTGCCAGCGGTTCCGGGACAGGGGTGTTCCACGAGCAGTACGTC.

This clone appeared once. The rearrangement joins TRBV18 to TRBJ1-1; the D is unclear. V lost 3 bases to trimming and J lost 3 bases, with 8 bases between them. The CDR3 is 13 amino acids. The germline gives CDR1 KGHSH, CDR2 LQKENI. CDR3 nucleotide sequence: TGTGCCAGCTCACCGTCTACGGACACTGAAGCTTTCTTT. Protein sequence: CASSPSTDTEAFF.

This sequence joins TRBV3-1 (or the pseudogene TRBV3-2) and TRBJ2-1; the D is unclear. V lost 3 bases and J 6 bases, leaving 12 bases between the germline ends. Germline lookup yields CDR1 LGHDT and CDR2 YNNKEL (reference sequence). The CDR3 totals 14 residues. For the CDR3, the DNA is TGTGCCAGCAGCCAGGTTGTCAGGTGCAATGAGCAGTTCTTC. This encodes CASSQVVRCNEQFF.

This rearrangement joins TRBV10-3 to TRBJ2-1; 7 bases are shared with TRBD2. V shed 6 bases and J 8 bases; nucleotides not matched to a gene: 1. The CDR3 consists of 11 residues. Germline-derived CDR1 and CDR2 are ENHRY and SYGVKD. CDR3: CAIRTSDEQFF. The CDR3 region has the DNA TGTGCCATCAGAACTAGCGATGAGCAGTTCTTC.

This clone was counted a single time. V usage is TRBV12-3 or TRBV12-4 and J usage is TRBJ1-3; 9 positions agree with TRBD1. V lost 4 bases to trimming and J lost 7 bases; unmatched junction nucleotides: 2. This CDR3 region has 13 residues. The CDR3 coding sequence is TGTGCCAGCAGTTCTGGGACAGGGAACACCATATATTTT. Its protein product is CASSSGTGNTIYF.

The CDR3 protein is CASSVTSGSSEQYF. The CDR3 bases are TGTGCCAGCAGCGTGACTAGCGGGAGTAGCGAGCAGTACTTC. V and J are TRBV9 and TRBJ2-7, with TRBD2 matching over 12 bases. CDR3 length: 14 amino acids. Per germline, CDR1 SGDLS and CDR2 YYNGEE. The J segment lost 6 bases and the V segment lost 2 bases, leaving 3 bases of the junction unmatched.

V usage is TRBV11-3 and J usage is TRBJ2-3; 7 bases are shared with TRBD1. Germline CDR1 reads SGHNT; CDR2 reads YENEEA. The CDR3 runs 16 residues. J gave up 4 bases and V 1 base, and 8 bases lay outside the gene matches. The CDR3 protein is CASSLARGSGADTQYF. DNA for the CDR3: TGTGCCAGCAGCTTAGCCAGGGGGAGTGGGGCAGATACGCAGTATTTT.

This chain joins TRBV7-9 and TRBJ2-5, with TRBD2 matching over 7 bases. Germline trimming cut 5 bases from V and 0 bases from J; bases unmatched to any gene: 9. This CDR3 is built from 16 residues. Germline lookup yields CDR1 SEHNR and CDR2 FQNEAQ (reference sequence). The CDR3 reads CASSPRFSGYQETQYF. In nucleotides, the CDR3 is TGTGCCAGCAGCCCTCGGTTTAGCGGGTACCAAGAGACCCAGTACTTC.

This sequence joins TRBV6-1 and TRBJ1-1; D is perhaps TRBD1 (6 bases). Trimming pared 1 base from V and 5 bases from J, leaving 14 bases between. Germline CDR1 is MNHNS and CDR2 is SASEGT. The CDR3 has 15 residues. The CDR3 coding sequence is TGTGCCAGCAGTGAAGGGGGGACACCCCGGACTGAAGCTTTCTTT. As protein: CASSEGGTPRTEAFF.

The chain recombines TRBV2 with TRBJ1-5; D is undetermined. The CDR3 loop spans 13 amino acids. The germline CDR1 and CDR2 sequences are SNHLY and FYNNEI. V dropped 4 bases and J dropped 5 bases, with 9 bases sitting between them. CDR3 nucleotide sequence: TGTGCCAGCAGTGCCAATATAGATCAGCCCCAGCATTTT. Its translation: CASSANIDQPQHF.

This rearrangement joins TRBV6-2 or TRBV6-3 to TRBJ2-1, with D perhaps matching TRBD2 (5 bases). Germline V gene lookup returns CDR1 MNHEY and CDR2 SVGEGT. Trimming took 5 bases from V and 5 from J, leaving 16 bases between them. The CDR3 has 15 residues. The CDR3 DNA reads TGTGCCAGCAGTCAGCGGAATAGCCCCGACAATGAGCAGTTCTTC. It encodes CASSQRNSPDNEQFF.

The chain uses TRBV11-2 and TRBJ1-6, with 7 positions matching TRBD1. This CDR3 has 15 residues. V dropped 4 bases and J dropped 5; count of bases not matched to a gene: 5. Germline CDR1 reads SGHAT; CDR2 reads FQNNGV. In nucleotides, the CDR3 is TGTGCCAGCAGCTCTAGGACAGGTGATAATTCACCCCTCCACTTT. Protein sequence: CASSSRTGDNSPLHF.

The chain joins TRBV28 to TRBJ1-1; possibly TRBD1 for D (6 bases). V was shortened by 8 bases and J by 3 bases, with 13 bases between the two germline ends. Germline CDR1 is MDHEN and CDR2 is SYDVKM. The CDR3 totals 13 residues. CDR3 nucleotides: TGTGCCAGCCCCAGACAGGTTGACACTGAAGCTTTCTTT. Translating it yields CASPRQVDTEAFF.

The chain couples TRBV6-5 to TRBJ2-7, with TRBD2 as a possible D gene (6 bases). Germline CDR1 MNHEY, CDR2 SVGAGI. Trimming cost V 2 bases and J 2 bases, with 10 bases left between them. The CDR3 contains 14 residues. The CDR3 DNA follows: TGTGCCAGCAGTTACGGGGGAGGAACCTACGAGCAGTACTTC. Residues: CASSYGGGTYEQYF.

The rearrangement joins TRBV28 to TRBJ1-4; 9 nucleotides line up with TRBD1. V was pared by 8 bases and J by 5 bases, with 6 bases of the junction left unmatched. CDR3 size: 14 residues. Germline CDR1 reads MDHEN; CDR2 reads SYDVKM. CDR3 nucleotide sequence: TGTGCCAGCCTAGAAGGGACAGGGAATGAAAAACTGTTTTTT. Amino acids: CASLEGTGNEKLFF. The complete variable domain, with remaining parts taken from reference TRBV28 and TRBJ1-4, reads DVKVTQSSRYLVKRTGEKVFLECVQDMDHENMFWYRQDPGLGLRLIYFSYDVKMKEKGDIPEGYSVSREKKERFSLILESASTNQTSMYLCASLEGTGNEKLFFGSGTQLSVL.